The next 5 T cell receptor beta chains were all read from a single sample in a study of molecular identifiers for immune sequencing clone quantification listed by TCRdb under 2018. The protocol used for the library was PCR. Data came from an Illumina HiSeq 4000. TCRdb cleaned the public reads at Q25 with fastp, built clones with MiXCR and kept in-frame beta chains. Each CDR3 protein appears once, grouped with its most common genes and DNA. This sample has 400,000 to 600,000 distinct CDR3 sequences in its table, and roughly 23% of those were observed once. The top ten constitute approximately 0.84% of the sample. Sequencing used naive CD8+ T cells from blood, with Jurkat cell RNA spiked in. The cell subset or site label here, explained by the study, means: FACS-sorted CD8+CD4-CCR7+CD45RA+ naive T cells. The receptor set was obtained from a human donor in good health. Some libraries in this study had Jurkat cell RNA spiked in.

This clonotype was observed a few times. This chain uses TRBV11-2 with TRBJ2-5; TRBD2 aligns across 8 bases. J gave up 2 bases and V 1 base, and 6 bases lay outside the gene matches. CDR3 length: 16 residues. Germline V CDR1 and CDR2: SGHAT, FQNNGV. CDR3 residues: CASSLAAGGRQETQYF. In DNA form, the CDR3 reads TGTGCCAGCAGCTTAGCGGCGGGGGGTCGACAAGAGACCCAGTACTTC.

This clonotype came up many times. The chain uses TRBV28 and TRBJ2-6, with D uncertain. CDR3 length: 13 amino acids. Germline V gene data show CDR1 as MDHEN and CDR2 as SYDVKM. The V end lost 1 base, the J end lost 3 bases, and 1 base lay between the germline ends. The CDR3 here is CASSLYGANVLTF. The CDR3 coding sequence is TGTGCCAGCAGTTTATATGGGGCCAACGTCCTGACTTTC. Drawing the rest from reference TRBV28 and TRBJ2-6, the complete variable domain is DVKVTQSSRYLVKRTGEKVFLECVQDMDHENMFWYRQDPGLGLRLIYFSYDVKMKEKGDIPEGYSVSREKKERFSLILESASTNQTSMYLCASSLYGANVLTFGAGSRLTVL.

This clonotype has at least ten counts. The chain has TRBV19 and TRBJ2-7; a weak D match, TRBD2 (5 bases). This CDR3 contains 15 residues. In germline, CDR1 is LNHDA, CDR2 SQIVND (reference sequence). V lost 3 bases to trimming and J lost 2 bases, with 14 bases between them. In DNA, the CDR3 is TGTGCCAGTAGTATGGGCACGGGGAAAACCTACGAGCAGTACTTC. Its translation: CASSMGTGKTYEQYF.

This clonotype was observed a single time. Being one base from a much bigger clone, this may be a read error. The chain recombines TRBV5-1 with TRBJ2-7; D is perhaps TRBD2 (6 bases). CDR1 is SGHRS, CDR2 YFSETQ, per germline. The CDR3 spans 16 residues. V shed 3 bases and J shed 5 bases, with 21 bases lying between them. The CDR3 here is CASSSRTGGIGDEQYF. CDR3 in DNA: TGCGCCAGCAGCTCTCGGACTGGCGGGATAGGCGACGAGCAGTACTTC.

For this clonotype: Being one base from a much bigger clone, this may be a read error. V usage is TRBV12-3 or TRBV12-4 and J usage is TRBJ1-1; no clear D gene. V was pared by 7 bases and J by 0 bases, with 6 bases between. CDR3 length equals 12 residues. As DNA, the CDR3 is TGTGCCAGCACCCCCCTGAACACTGAAGCTTTCTTT. Residues: CASTPLNTEAFF.